This TCR beta chain came from a study of T cells expressing NK-cell markers. Whole-study context: Sorted CD3+CD56+NKG2C+, CD3+CD56+NKG2C- and CD3+CD56-NKG2C+ T cells supplied TCR beta repertoires. General study points: Expanded NKG2C+ T cell clones had unclear HCMV specificity. The study found dominant NKG2C+ clonotypes at roughly 1.0-7.5% of CD8+ T cells in roughly six donors.

With respect to this clonotype: Its target is not known.

This CDR3 has 16 amino acids. Germline assignment: CDR1 PRHDT and CDR2 FYEKMQ (reference sequence). Template switching by 5'RACE with UMIs generated the TCR beta cDNA. TCRdb reprocessed the 5' RACE reads, with one entry per CDR3 protein and no DNA. This sample's table reports about 460,000 distinct CDR3 sequences. The chain combines TRBV13 with TRBJ2-1. The sequence was obtained from a woman aged 45 to 65 in good health. The sequenced material came from blood T cells: a sorted CD56 or NKG2C T cell subset, CD4+ or CD8+ T cells, or bulk PBMC T cells (not recorded which). CDR3 residues: CASSLGLGMTYNEQFF. Together with reference TRBV13 and TRBJ2-1, the CDR3 gives the full variable domain: AAGVIQSPRHLIKEKRETATLKCYPIPRHDTVYWYQQGPGQDPQFLISFYEKMQSDKGSIPDRFSAQQFSDYHSELNMSSLELGDSALYFCASSLGLGMTYNEQFFGPGTRLTVL.